Listed below are T cell receptor beta chains from one sample, sequenced in a study of blood T cell repertoires in COVID-19. Sequencing was performed with immunoSEQ multiplex PCR; in TCRdb, only in-frame clones are kept and a portion is missing. Among 60,000 to 65,000 clones listed, roughly 80% were seen once. Sequencing input: peripheral blood. Receptor source: a woman older than 75 with active or convalescent COVID-19. Each CDR3 is given with its conserved first and last residue. A D gene is named only where the DNA matches it firmly. Size is omitted from some rows. Given values are once, few, many or a class for expanded clones.

V gene	clone size	D gene	J gene	CDR3 DNA	CDR3 protein
TRBV9	-	TRBD2	TRBJ2-7	TGTGCCAGCAGCGTAGGGGGTAGCGGGGACTACGAGCAGTACTTC	CASSVGGSGDYEQYF
TRBV6-6	-	-	TRBJ2-1	TGTGCCAGCTGGGGGATACGACAGGAAAATGAGCAGTTCTTC	CASWGIRQENEQFF
TRBV6-6	-	-	TRBJ1-5	TGCGCCAGCAGTTACTTTGGAGGGCGGCAGCCCCAGCATTTT	CASSYFGGRQPQHF
TRBV2	-	-	TRBJ1-3	TGTGCCAGCAGTGAAAATTACGGCAGGTTAAACTCTGGAAACACCATATATTTT	CASSENYGRLNSGNTIYF
TRBV5-6	-	-	TRBJ1-1	TGTGCCAGCAGCTTGGTTTCGGGGAACACTGAAGCTTTCTTT	CASSLVSGNTEAFF
TRBV15	many	-	TRBJ2-1	TGTGCCACCAGCACTGGGGAGTCCTACAATGAGCAGTTCTTC	CATSTGESYNEQFF
TRBV6-5	-	-	TRBJ1-2	TGTGCCAGCAGTTCCTCCGATCCTACGGTTAACTATGGCTACACCTTC	CASSSSDPTVNYGYTF
TRBV7-3	few	-	TRBJ1-5	TGTGCCAGCAGCCCCCGGTGTCCTTGGCCCCAGCATTTT	CASSPRCPWPQHF
TRBV14	few	-	TRBJ1-1	TGTGCCAGCAGCCAAGATCGAGGAGGTTTTAAGGAAGCTTTCTTT	CASSQDRGGFKEAFF
TRBV19	-	-	TRBJ1-4	TGTGCCACCAAGTTCCGGGGGGGACAAGCAACTAATGAAAAACTGTTTTTT	CATKFRGGQATNEKLFF
TRBV10-1	many	-	TRBJ2-7	TGCGCCAGCAGTGAGTCCGGGGACTACGAGCAGTACTTC	CASSESGDYEQYF
TRBV2	-	TRBD2	TRBJ2-1	TGTGCCAGCAGTGGCCCGACTAGCGGGGGAACCTACAATGAGCAGTTCTTC	CASSGPTSGGTYNEQFF
TRBV2	-	-	TRBJ1-5	TGTGCCAGCAGTGTTGGCAGGGTCGGTCAGCCCCAGCATTTT	CASSVGRVGQPQHF
TRBV6-5	-	-	TRBJ1-5	TGTGCCAGCAGGATCGGACAGCCCAATCAGCCCCAGCATTTT	CASRIGQPNQPQHF
TRBV5-6	-	-	TRBJ2-1	TGTGCCAGCAGAAAAACGGGGGGCAGCAATGAGCAGTTCTTC	CASRKTGGSNEQFF
TRBV9	once	TRBD1	TRBJ2-1	TGTGCCAGCTCCCGGCCGGGACAGTTTTTAGATGAGCAGTTCTTC	CASSRPGQFLDEQFF
TRBV5-4	-	-	TRBJ1-2	TGTGCCAGCAGCACCCGACAGGAACCCTATGGCTACACCTTC	CASSTRQEPYGYTF
TRBV7-7	-	TRBD1	TRBJ2-1	TGTGCTAGCAGCTTAATAGGGACAGGGGGCAATGAGCAGTTCTTC	CASSLIGTGGNEQFF
TRBV30	-	TRBD1	TRBJ2-7	TGTGCCTGGAGCGGGACAGGGGGATTCGACGAGCAGTACTTC	CAWSGTGGFDEQYF
TRBV11-3	-	TRBD1	TRBJ2-3	TGTGCCAGCAGCCTCTACGGGACAGGGATAGATACGCAGTATTTT	CASSLYGTGIDTQYF
TRBV7-9	-	TRBD1	TRBJ2-7	TGTGCCAGCAGCCGAGGGACAGACTACTCGAGGCAGTACTTC	CASSRGTDYSRQYF
TRBV7-9	-	-	TRBJ1-2	TGTGCCAGCAGCCCGGACCTCCGGACAGTAAATGGCTACACCTTC	CASSPDLRTVNGYTF
TRBV2	once	-	TRBJ1-2	TGTGCCAGCAGTGAGAGGGGGTATGGCTACACCTTC	CASSERGYGYTF
TRBV10-3	once	TRBD1	TRBJ1-1	TGTGCCATCAGTGAGTCTGTGGGACAGGGTATCTCTGAAGCTTTCTTT	CAISESVGQGISEAFF
TRBV6-6	-	-	TRBJ1-6	TGTGCCAGCACCCTTTATCAGTATAATTCACCCCTCCACTTT	CASTLYQYNSPLHF
TRBV10-3	few	-	TRBJ1-1	TGTGCCATCAGCGACGCTCGGGGGGCCTCTGTCACTGAAGCTTTCTTT	CAISDARGASVTEAFF
TRBV10-2	-	TRBD1	TRBJ1-6	TGCGCCAGCAGAACAGGGGGCGGTAATTCACCCCTCCACTTT	CASRTGGGNSPLHF
TRBV10-3	-	TRBD1	TRBJ1-5	TGTGCCATCAGTGAGTCGCTGGGGGACAGGAGTTATAGCAATCAGCCCCAGCATTTT	CAISESLGDRSYSNQPQHF
TRBV6-5	-	TRBD1	TRBJ1-2	TGTGCCAGCAGTTACCGTCAGGGGGTGATCTATGGCTACACCTTC	CASSYRQGVIYGYTF
TRBV2	-	-	TRBJ1-2	TGTGCCAGCAGTGAAAAGAGGACAGCTACTTCCTATGGCTACACCTTC	CASSEKRTATSYGYTF
TRBV3-1/TRBV3-2	-	TRBD2	TRBJ2-3	TGTGCCAGCAGCCCCCGGGGGGGAGGGGTGGGCACAGATACGCAGTATTTT	CASSPRGGGVGTDTQYF
TRBV3-1/TRBV3-2	once	-	TRBJ1-5	TGTGCCAGCAGCCCGGGCGGGGTTAGGGGCAATCAGCCCCAGCATTTT	CASSPGGVRGNQPQHF
TRBV7-2	-	-	TRBJ1-4	TGTGCCAGCAGCTTAGTGGGGGGGAAACTGTTTTTT	CASSLVGGKLFF
TRBV9	-	TRBD1	TRBJ1-1	TGTGCCAGCAGCGAGGGACAGAGGATGAACGCTGAAGCTTTCTTT	CASSEGQRMNAEAFF
TRBV3-1/TRBV3-2	-	-	TRBJ1-1	TGTGCCAGCAACCCGGGGGGGGGAACTGAAGCTTTCTTT	CASNPGGGTEAFF
TRBV6-1	-	-	TRBJ2-6	TGTGCCAGCAGTGAAATGCCAGGGCTCTCTGGGGCCAACGTCCTGACTTTC	CASSEMPGLSGANVLTF
TRBV2	-	TRBD1	TRBJ2-3	TGTGCCAGCAGTGAGTTGTCAGGGGGCGTTGATACGCAGTATTTT	CASSELSGGVDTQYF
TRBV25-1	-	TRBD1	TRBJ1-4	TGTGCCAGCAGGGGACAGGGGGGGGCTAATGAAAAACTGTTTTTT	CASRGQGGANEKLFF